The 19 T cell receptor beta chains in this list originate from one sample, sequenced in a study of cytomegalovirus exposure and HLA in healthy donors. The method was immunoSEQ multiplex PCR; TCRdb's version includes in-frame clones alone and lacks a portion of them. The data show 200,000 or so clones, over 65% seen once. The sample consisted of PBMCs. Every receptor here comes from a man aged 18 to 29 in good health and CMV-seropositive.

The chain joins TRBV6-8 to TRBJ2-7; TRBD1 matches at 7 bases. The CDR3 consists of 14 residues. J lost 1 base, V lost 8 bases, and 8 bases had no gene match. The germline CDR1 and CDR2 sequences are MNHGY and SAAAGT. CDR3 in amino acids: CASPARGWSYEQYF. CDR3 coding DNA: TGTGCCAGCCCCGCCAGGGGGTGGTCCTACGAGCAGTACTTC.

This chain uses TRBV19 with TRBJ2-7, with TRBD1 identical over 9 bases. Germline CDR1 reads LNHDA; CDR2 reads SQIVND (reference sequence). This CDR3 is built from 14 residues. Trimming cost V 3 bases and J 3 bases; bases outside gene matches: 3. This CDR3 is CASSIGTGSYEQYF. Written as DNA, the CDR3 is TGTGCCAGTAGTATCGGGACAGGGAGCTACGAGCAGTACTTC.

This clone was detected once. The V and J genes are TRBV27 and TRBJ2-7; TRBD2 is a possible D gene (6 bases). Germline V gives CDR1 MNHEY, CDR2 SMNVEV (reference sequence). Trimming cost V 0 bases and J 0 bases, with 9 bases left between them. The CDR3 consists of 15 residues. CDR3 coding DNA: TGTGCCAGCAGTTTATCCGGCGGGATCTCCTACGAGCAGTACTTC. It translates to CASSLSGGISYEQYF.

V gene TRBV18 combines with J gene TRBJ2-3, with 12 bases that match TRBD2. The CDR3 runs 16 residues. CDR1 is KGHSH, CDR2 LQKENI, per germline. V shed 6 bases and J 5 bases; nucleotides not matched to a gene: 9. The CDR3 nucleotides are TGTGCCAGCTCCTCCAGACTAGCGGGAGCGGGAGATACGCAGTATTTT. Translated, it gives CASSSRLAGAGDTQYF.

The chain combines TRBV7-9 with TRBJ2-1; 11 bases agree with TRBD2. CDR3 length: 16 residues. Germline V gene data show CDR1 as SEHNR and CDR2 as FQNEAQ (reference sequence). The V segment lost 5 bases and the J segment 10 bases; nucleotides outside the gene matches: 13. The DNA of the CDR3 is TGTGCCAGCAGCCCAAGCGCGCCTAGCGGGGGGTTCGAGCAGTTCTTC. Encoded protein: CASSPSAPSGGFEQFF. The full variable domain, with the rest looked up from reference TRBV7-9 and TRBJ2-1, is DTGVSQNPRHKITKRGQNVTFRCDPISEHNRLYWYRQTLGQGPEFLTYFQNEAQLEKSRLLSDRFSAERPKGSFSTLEIQRTEQGDSAMYLCASSPSAPSGGFEQFFGPGTRLTVL.

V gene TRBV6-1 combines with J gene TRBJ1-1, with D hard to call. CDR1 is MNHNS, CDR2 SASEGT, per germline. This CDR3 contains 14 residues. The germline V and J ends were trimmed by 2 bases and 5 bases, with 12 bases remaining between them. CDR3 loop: CASSERGAGTEAFF. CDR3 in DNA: TGTGCCAGCAGTGAACGGGGTGCGGGTACTGAAGCTTTCTTT.

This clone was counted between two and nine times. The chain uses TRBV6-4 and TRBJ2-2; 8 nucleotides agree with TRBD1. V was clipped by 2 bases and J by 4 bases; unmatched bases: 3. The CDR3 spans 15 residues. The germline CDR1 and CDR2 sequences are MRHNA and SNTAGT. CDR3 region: CASSDGQGGTGELFF. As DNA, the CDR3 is TGTGCCAGCAGTGACGGACAGGGTGGCACCGGGGAGCTGTTTTTT.

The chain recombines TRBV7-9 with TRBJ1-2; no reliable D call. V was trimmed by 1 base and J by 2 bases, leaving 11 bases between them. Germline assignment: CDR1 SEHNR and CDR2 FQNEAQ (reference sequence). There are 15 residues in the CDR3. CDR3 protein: CASSLEQARNYGYTF. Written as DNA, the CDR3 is TGTGCCAGCAGCTTAGAGCAAGCCAGGAACTATGGCTACACCTTC.

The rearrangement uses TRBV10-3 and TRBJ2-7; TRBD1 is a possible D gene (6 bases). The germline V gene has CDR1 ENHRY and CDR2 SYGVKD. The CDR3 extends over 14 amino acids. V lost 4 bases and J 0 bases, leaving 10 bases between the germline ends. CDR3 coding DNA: TGTGCCATCAGTGGATGGGACACCTCCTACGAGCAGTACTTC. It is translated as CAISGWDTSYEQYF.

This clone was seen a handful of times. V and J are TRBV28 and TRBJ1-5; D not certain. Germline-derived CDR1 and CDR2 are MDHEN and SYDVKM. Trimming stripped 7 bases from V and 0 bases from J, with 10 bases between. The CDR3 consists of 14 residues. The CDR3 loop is CASTTGYSNQPQHF. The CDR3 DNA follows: TGTGCCAGCACCACGGGGTATAGCAATCAGCCCCAGCATTTT. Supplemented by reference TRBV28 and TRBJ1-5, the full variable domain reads DVKVTQSSRYLVKRTGEKVFLECVQDMDHENMFWYRQDPGLGLRLIYFSYDVKMKEKGDIPEGYSVSREKKERFSLILESASTNQTSMYLCASTTGYSNQPQHFGDGTRLSIL.

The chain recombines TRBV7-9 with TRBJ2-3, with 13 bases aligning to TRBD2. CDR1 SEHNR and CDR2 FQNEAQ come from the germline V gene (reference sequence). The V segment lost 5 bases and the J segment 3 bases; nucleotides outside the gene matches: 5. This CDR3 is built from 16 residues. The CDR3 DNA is TGTGCCAGCAGCGGGACTAGCGGGACCCCTACAGATACGCAGTATTTT. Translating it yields CASSGTSGTPTDTQYF.

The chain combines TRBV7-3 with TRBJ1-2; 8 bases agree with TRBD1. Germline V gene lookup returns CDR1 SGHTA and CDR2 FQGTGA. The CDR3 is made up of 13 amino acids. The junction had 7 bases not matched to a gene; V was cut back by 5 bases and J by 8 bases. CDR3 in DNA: TGTGCCAGCAGCACGCGGACAGGGTCGGGCTACACCTTC. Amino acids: CASSTRTGSGYTF. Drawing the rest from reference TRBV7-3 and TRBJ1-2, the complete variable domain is GAGVSQTPSNKVTEKGKYVELRCDPISGHTALYWYRQSLGQGPEFLIYFQGTGAADDSGLPNDRFFAVRPEGSVSTLKIQRTERGDSAVYLCASSTRTGSGYTFGSGTRLTVV.

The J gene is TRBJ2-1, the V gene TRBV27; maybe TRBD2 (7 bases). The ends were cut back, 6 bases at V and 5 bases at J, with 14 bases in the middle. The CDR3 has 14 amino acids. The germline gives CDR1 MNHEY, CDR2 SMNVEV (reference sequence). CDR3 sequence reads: CASSGLGGNNEQFF. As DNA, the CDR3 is TGTGCCAGCAGCGGACTAGGGGGGAACAATGAGCAGTTCTTC.

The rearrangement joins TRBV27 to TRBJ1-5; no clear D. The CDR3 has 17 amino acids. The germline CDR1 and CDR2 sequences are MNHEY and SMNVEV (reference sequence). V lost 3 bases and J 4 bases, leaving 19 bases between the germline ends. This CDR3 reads CASSFSLPGPSNQPQHF. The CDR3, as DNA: TGTGCCAGCAGTTTCTCACTTCCGGGTCCTTCTAATCAGCCCCAGCATTTT.

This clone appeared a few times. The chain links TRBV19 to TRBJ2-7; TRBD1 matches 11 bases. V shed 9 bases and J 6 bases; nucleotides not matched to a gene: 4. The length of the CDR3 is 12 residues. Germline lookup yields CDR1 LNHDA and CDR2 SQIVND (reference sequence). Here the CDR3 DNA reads TGTGCCAGCGGACAGGGGGCGTTCGAGCAGTACTTC. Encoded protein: CASGQGAFEQYF.

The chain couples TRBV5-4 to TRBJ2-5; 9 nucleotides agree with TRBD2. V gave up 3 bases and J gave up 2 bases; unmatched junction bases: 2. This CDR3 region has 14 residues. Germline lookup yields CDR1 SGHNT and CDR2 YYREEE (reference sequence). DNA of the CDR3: TGTGCCAGCAGCTGGGCGGGAGGGCAAGAGACCCAGTACTTC. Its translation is CASSWAGGQETQYF.

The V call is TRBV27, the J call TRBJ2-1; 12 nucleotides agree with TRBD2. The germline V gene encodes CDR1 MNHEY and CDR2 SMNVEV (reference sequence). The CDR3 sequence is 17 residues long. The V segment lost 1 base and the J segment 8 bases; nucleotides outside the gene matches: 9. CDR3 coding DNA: TGTGCCAGCAGTTTATTGAGGCTAGCGGGAGGGCTCGATGAGCAGTTCTTC. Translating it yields CASSLLRLAGGLDEQFF.

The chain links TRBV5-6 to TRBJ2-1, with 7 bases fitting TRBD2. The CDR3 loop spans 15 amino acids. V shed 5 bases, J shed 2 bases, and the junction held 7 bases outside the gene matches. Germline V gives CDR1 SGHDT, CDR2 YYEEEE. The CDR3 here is CASSVGTSAYNEQFF. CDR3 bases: TGTGCCAGCAGTGTGGGCACTAGCGCCTACAATGAGCAGTTCTTC.

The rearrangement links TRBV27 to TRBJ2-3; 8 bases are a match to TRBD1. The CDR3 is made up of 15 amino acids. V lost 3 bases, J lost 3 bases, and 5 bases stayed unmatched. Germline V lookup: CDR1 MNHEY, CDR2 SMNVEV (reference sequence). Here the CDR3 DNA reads TGTGCCAGCAGTTTGCAGGGGGCCGCGACAGATACGCAGTATTTT. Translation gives CASSLQGAATDTQYF.